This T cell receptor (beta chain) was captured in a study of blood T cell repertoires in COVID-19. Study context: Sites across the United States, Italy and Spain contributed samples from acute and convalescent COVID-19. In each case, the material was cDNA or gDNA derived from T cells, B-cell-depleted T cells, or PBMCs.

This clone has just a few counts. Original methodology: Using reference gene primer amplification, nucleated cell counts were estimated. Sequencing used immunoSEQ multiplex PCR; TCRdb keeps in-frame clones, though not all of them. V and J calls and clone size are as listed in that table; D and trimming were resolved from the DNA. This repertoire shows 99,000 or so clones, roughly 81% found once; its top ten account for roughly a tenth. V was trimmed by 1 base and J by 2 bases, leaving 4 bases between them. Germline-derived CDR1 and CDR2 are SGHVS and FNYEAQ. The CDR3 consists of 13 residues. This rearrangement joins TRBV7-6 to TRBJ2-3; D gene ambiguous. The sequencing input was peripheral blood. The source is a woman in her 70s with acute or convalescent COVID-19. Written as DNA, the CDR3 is TGTGCCAGCAGCTTAGTCTTCACAGATACGCAGTATTTT. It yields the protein CASSLVFTDTQYF.